This TCR beta chain originates from a study of regulatory T cells in long-lasting Graves disease. As for the study in general: Those with persistent Graves' disease had received antithyroid drugs for over 5 years with positive TSH receptor antibodies. Points from the study as a whole: Favored gene segments in persistent disease were TRBV28, TRBJ1-2 and TRBJ2-5. Among the persistent patients, fewer than 3,500 public clonotypes were shared, more than the roughly 970 shared among new patients.

The TCR beta library used iRepertoire HTBI primers with Arm-PCR amplification of CDR3. TCRdb fed the multiplex PCR reads into MiXCR, producing one record per CDR3 protein. Here the sample spans 300,000 to 500,000 distinct CDR3 sequences, under 25% being singletons. In this sample, this clonotype turned up a few times. No antigen is known for it. An end of the junction differs from the germline gene, which may be a read error. The CDR3 runs 15 residues. CDR1 is LGHNT, CDR2 FRNRAP, per germline. As for time point: persistent/refractory GD, antithyroid drugs over 5 years with positive TRAb. From PBMCs, RNA was extracted and then used to make the TCR library. An endocrinology unit in Xi'an, China, supplied the patients.

Material: peripheral blood mononuclear cells (PBMCs), obtained when the disease was refractory, from a patient treated with antithyroid drugs. The J gene is TRBJ2-2, the V gene TRBV12-5, with D possibly TRBD1 on 5 matching bases. The sequence came from a female donor with Graves disease. The CDR3 DNA reads as TGTGCTGGTGGTCTCTCCATCATACAGGTCGGGGAGCTGTTTTTT. It is translated as CAGGLSIIQVGELFF.